This T cell receptor beta chain was observed in a study of blood T cell repertoires in COVID-19. Study summary: Researchers got acute and convalescent COVID-19 samples from the United States, Italy and Spain. PBMCs, B-cell-depleted T cells, or T cells provided the cDNA or gDNA that made up the material.

This CDR3 is 14 amino acids long. V trimming: 5 bases; J trimming: 7 bases; junction bases outside the gene matches: 9. Germline V gene sequence: CDR1 MNHEY, CDR2 SMNVEV (reference sequence). In the original workflow: From reference gene primer amplification, estimates of nucleated cell counts were derived. TCRdb's table, derived via immunoSEQ multiplex PCR, lists solely in-frame clones and lacks some. That table gives V, J and clone size, and the DNA gave D and trimming. The sample yields roughly 240,000 clones, around 85% seen once. Enrolment of Seattle patients took place during active infection, and they were followed longitudinally.

The clonotype comes from a man aged 50 to 60 with COVID-19, enrolled during active disease. The sample consisted of peripheral blood. This rearrangement joins TRBV27 to TRBJ1-2, with 8 nucleotides matching TRBD1. CDR3 sequence reads: CASSPSGTGSGYTF. CDR3 nucleotides: TGTGCCAGCAGTCCATCCGGGACAGGTTCTGGCTACACCTTC.